This T cell receptor beta chain originates from a study of blood T cell repertoires in COVID-19. Per the original data handling: Amplification with reference gene primers provided the estimates of nucleated cell counts. The protocol was immunoSEQ multiplex PCR, while the TCRdb copy is restricted to in-frame clones and leaves out a portion. V and J calls and clone size are those listed in that table; D and trimming were worked out from the DNA. The repertoire holds 250,000 to 400,000 clones, with 90% as singletons. Seattle patients were enrolled while actively infected and followed longitudinally. The TCR originated in a woman in her 30s with COVID-19, enrolled during active disease. Sequencing was performed on peripheral blood.

The CDR3 sequence is CASSSRPPITPGTF. Here the CDR3 DNA reads TGTGCCAGCAGCTCCCGACCCCCGATCACGCCGGGCACCTTC. This chain uses TRBV11-2 with TRBJ1-2; D not certain. The CDR3 totals 14 residues. Per the germline V gene, CDR1 is SGHAT and CDR2 is FQNNGV. V lost 4 bases to trimming and J lost 13 bases, with 22 bases between them.